The T cell receptor beta chain described here comes from a study of blood T cells in healthy people across ages. This clonotype was seen ten or more times. In germline, CDR1 is MNHEY, CDR2 SVGEGT. V lost 0 bases, J lost 8 bases, and 12 bases stayed unmatched. This CDR3 comprises 17 residues. Sample-barcoded 5' priming and a J-beta primer mix drove a second PCR of roughly 6 to 12 cycles. TCRdb reprocessed the 5' RACE reads with MiXCR, giving one entry per CDR3 protein. The sample contains around 900,000 distinct CDR3 sequences, more than 25% of which appear only once. The sample comprised blood. The clonotype originates from a woman over 75 in good health. The chain couples TRBV6-2 or TRBV6-3 to TRBJ2-1, with TRBD1 identical over 8 bases. CDR3 region: CASSYSTGRGRLYEQFF. The CDR3 nucleotides read TGTGCCAGCAGTTACTCGACGGGCAGGGGGCGGCTCTATGAGCAGTTCTTC.